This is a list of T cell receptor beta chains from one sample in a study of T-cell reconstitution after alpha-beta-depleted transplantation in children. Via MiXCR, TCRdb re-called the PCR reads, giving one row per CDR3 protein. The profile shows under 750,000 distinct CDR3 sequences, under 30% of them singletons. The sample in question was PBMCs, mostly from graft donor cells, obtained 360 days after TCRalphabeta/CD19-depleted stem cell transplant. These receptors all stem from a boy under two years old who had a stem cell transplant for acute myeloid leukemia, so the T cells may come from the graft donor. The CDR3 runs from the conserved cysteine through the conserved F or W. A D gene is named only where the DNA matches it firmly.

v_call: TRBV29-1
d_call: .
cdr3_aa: CSDTGPFGTDTQYF

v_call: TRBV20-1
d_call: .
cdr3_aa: CSASRYYSNQPQHF

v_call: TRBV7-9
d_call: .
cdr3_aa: CASSLGPQPNQPQHF

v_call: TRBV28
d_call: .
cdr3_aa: CASNMDRFTDTQYF

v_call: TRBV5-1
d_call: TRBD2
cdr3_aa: CASSLAPAGDPESTDTQYF

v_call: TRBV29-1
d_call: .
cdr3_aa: CSVNKGESYF

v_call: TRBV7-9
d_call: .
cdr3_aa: CASSPPGVYRPHEQFF

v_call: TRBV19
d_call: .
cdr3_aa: CASSPWSYGYTF

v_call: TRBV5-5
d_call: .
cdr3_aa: CASSFTQVDEQFF

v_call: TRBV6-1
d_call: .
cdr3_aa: CASSELGPGVSTEAFF

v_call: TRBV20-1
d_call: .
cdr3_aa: CSASPGYPAGYTF

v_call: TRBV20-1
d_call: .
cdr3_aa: CSARDIRGTVYNEQFF

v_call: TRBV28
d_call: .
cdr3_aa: CASSPAGLPSTDTQYF

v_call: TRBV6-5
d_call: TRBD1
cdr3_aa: CASSYSRGQNSNQPQHF

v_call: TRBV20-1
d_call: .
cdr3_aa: CSASQSPQETQYF